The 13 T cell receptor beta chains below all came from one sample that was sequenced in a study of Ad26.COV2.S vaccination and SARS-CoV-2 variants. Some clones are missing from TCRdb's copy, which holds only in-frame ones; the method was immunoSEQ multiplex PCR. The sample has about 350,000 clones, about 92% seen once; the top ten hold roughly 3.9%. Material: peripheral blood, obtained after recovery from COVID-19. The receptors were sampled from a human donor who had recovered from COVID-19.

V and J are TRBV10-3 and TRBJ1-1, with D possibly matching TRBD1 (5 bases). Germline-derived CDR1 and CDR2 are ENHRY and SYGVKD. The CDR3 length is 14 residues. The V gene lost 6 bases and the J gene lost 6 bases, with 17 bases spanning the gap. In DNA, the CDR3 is TGTGCCATCAGAAACTTAGACAGCGTGGCTGAAGCTTTCTTT. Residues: CAIRNLDSVAEAFF.

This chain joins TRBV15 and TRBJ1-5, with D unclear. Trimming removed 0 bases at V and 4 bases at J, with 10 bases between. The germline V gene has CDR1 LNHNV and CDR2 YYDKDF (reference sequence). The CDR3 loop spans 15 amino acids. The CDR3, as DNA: TGTGCCACCAGCAGAGACGGGAGAGGGAATCAGCCCCAGCATTTT. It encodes CATSRDGRGNQPQHF.

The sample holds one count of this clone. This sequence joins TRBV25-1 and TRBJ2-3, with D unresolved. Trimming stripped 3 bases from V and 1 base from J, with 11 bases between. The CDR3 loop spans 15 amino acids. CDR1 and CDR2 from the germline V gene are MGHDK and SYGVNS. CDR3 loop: CASSDWGKGTDTQYF. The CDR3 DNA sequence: TGTGCCAGCAGTGATTGGGGTAAGGGCACAGATACGCAGTATTTT.

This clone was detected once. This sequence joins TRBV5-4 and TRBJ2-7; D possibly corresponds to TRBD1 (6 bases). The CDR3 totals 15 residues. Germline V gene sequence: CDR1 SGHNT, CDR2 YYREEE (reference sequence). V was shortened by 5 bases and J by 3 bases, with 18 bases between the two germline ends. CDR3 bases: TGTGCCAGCAGACTCCAGGGGAACAGGCACTACGAGCAGTACTTC. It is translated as CASRLQGNRHYEQYF.

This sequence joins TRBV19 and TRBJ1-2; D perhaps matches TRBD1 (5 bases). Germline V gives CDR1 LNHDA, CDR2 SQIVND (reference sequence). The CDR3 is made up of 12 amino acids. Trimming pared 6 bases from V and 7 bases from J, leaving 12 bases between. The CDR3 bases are TGTGCCAGTAGCCAATTGGGGGTTGGCTACACCTTC. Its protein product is CASSQLGVGYTF.

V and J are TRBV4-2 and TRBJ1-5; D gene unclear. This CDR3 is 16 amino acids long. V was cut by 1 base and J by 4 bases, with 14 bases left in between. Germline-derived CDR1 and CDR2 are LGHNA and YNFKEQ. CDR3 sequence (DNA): TGTGCCAGCAGCCAAGGCGCAACAGAACTGAATCAGCCCCAGCATTTT. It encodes CASSQGATELNQPQHF.

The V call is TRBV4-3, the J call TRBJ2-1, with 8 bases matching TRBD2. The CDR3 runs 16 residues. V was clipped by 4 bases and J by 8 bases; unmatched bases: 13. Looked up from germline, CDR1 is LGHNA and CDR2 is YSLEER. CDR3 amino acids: CASSLSTGTRLHEQFF. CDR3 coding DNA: TGCGCCAGCAGCCTATCGACCGGGACTAGACTGCATGAGCAGTTCTTC.

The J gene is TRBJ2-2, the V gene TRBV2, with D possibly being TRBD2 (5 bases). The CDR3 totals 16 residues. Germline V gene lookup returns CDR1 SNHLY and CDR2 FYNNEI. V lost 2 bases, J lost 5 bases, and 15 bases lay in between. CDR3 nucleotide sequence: TGTGCCAGCAGTGAACCTCCCGAGGGTTATACCGGGGAGCTGTTTTTT. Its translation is CASSEPPEGYTGELFF.

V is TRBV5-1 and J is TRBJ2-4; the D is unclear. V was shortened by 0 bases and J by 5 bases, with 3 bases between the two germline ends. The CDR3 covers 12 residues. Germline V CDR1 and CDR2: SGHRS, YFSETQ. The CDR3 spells CASSLGENIQYF. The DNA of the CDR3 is TGCGCCAGCAGCTTGGGGGAAAACATTCAGTACTTC.

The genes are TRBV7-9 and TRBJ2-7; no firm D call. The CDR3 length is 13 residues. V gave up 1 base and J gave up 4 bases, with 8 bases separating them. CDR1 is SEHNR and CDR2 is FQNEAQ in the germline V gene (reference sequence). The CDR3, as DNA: TGTGCCAGCAGCTTAGACGCAGTGTACGAGCAGTACTTC. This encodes CASSLDAVYEQYF. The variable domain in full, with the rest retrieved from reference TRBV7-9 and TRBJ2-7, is DTGVSQNPRHKITKRGQNVTFRCDPISEHNRLYWYRQTLGQGPEFLTYFQNEAQLEKSRLLSDRFSAERPKGSFSTLEIQRTEQGDSAMYLCASSLDAVYEQYFGPGTRLTVT.

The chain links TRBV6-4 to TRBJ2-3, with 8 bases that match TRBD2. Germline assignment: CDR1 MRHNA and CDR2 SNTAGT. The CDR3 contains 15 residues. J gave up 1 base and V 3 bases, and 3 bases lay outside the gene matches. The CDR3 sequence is CASSEQAGGTDTQYF. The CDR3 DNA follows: TGTGCCAGCAGTGAACAAGCGGGGGGCACAGATACGCAGTATTTT.

CDR3 coding DNA: TGTGCCAGCAGTCTAATGAACACTGAAGCTTTCTTT. The encoded protein is CASSLMNTEAFF. The rearrangement joins TRBV7-9 to TRBJ1-1; D gene uncertain. V lost 6 bases and J 0 bases, leaving 5 bases between the germline ends. Germline V CDR1 and CDR2: SEHNR, FQNEAQ (reference sequence). The CDR3 is 12 amino acids.

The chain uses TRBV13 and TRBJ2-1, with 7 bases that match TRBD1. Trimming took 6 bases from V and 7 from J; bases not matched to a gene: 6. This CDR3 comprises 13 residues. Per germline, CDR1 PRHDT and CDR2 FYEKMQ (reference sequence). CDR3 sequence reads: CASSTTGQNEQFF. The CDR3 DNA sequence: TGTGCCAGCAGTACGACAGGGCAGAATGAGCAGTTCTTC.